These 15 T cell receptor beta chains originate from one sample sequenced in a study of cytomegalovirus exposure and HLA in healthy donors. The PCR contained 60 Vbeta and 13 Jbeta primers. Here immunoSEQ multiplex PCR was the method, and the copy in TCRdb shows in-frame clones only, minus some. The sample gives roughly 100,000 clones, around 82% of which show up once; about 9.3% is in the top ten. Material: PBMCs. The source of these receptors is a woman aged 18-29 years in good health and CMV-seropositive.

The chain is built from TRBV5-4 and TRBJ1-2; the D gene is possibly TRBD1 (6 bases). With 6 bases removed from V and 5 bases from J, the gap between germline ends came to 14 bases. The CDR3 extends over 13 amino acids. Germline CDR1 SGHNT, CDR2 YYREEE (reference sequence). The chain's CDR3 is CASTTGRAYGYTF. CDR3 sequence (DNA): TGTGCCAGCACCACAGGGAGGGCTTATGGCTACACCTTC. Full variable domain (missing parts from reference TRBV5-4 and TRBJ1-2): ETGVTQSPTHLIKTRGQQVTLRCSSQSGHNTVSWYQQALGQGPQFIFQYYREEENGRGNFPPRFSGLQFPNYSSELNVNALELDDSALYLCASTTGRAYGYTFGSGTRLTVV.

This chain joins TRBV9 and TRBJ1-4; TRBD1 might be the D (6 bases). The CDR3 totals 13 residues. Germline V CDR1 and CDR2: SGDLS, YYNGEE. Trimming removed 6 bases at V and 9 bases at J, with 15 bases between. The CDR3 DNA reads TGTGCCAGCACCGGAGAGGGACAACAAAAACTGTTTTTT. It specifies CASTGEGQQKLFF.

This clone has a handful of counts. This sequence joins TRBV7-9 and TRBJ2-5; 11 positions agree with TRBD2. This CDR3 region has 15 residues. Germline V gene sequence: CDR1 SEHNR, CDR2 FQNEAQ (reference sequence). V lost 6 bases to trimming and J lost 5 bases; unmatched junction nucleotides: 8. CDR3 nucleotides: TGTGCCAGCAGGGATACTAGCGGGGGTTGGGAGACCCAGTACTTC. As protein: CASRDTSGGWETQYF.

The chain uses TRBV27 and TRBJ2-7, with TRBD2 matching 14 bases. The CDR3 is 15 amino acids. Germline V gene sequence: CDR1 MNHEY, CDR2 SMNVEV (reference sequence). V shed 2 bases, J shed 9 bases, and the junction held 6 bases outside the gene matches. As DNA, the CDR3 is TGTGCCAGCAGTTTAGGGACTAGCGGGAGTACGAGGCAGTACTTC. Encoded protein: CASSLGTSGSTRQYF.

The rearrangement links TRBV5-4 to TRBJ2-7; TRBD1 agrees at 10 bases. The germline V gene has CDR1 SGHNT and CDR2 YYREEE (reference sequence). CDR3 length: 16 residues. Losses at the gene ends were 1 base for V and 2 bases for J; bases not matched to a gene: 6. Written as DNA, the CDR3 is TGTGCCAGCAGCTTGTCGACAGGGGGCTTTACCTACGAGCAGTACTTC. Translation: CASSLSTGGFTYEQYF.

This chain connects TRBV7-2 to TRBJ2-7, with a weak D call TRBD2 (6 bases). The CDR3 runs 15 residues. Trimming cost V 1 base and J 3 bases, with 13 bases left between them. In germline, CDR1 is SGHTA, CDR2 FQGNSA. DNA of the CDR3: TGTGCCAGCAGCTTAGGTGCGGGACTCTACTACGAGCAGTACTTC. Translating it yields CASSLGAGLYYEQYF.

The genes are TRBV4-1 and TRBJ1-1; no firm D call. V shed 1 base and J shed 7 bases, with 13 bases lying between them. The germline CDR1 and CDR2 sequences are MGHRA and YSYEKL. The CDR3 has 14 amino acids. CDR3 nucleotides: TGCGCCAGCAGCCAAGCGGGAGGCGAGGATGAAGCTTTCTTT. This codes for CASSQAGGEDEAFF.

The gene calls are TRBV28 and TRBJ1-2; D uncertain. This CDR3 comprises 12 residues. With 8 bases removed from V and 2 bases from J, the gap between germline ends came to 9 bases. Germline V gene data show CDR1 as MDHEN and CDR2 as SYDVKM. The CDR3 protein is CASGYENYGYTF. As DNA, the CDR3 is TGTGCCAGCGGTTACGAGAACTATGGCTACACCTTC.

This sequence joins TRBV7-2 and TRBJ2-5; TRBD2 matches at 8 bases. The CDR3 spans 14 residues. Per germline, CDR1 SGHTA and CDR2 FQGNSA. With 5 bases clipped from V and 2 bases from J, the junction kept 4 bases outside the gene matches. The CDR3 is CASSRTSSQETQYF. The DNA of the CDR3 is TGTGCCAGCAGCCGGACTAGCAGTCAAGAGACCCAGTACTTC.

The chain's CDR3 is CSVEDQGRNYGYTF. The CDR3 nucleotides are TGCAGCGTTGAAGATCAGGGGCGGAACTATGGCTACACCTTC. V is TRBV29-1 and J is TRBJ1-2, with D possibly being TRBD1 (6 bases). From germline, CDR1 is SQVTM and CDR2 ANQGSEA. V was pared by 0 bases and J by 2 bases, with 10 bases between. The CDR3 extends over 14 amino acids. Looking up the rest from reference TRBV29-1 and TRBJ1-2 gives the full variable domain: SAVISQKPSRDICQRGTSLTIQCQVDSQVTMMFWYRQQPGQSLTLIATANQGSEATYESGFVIDKFPISRPNLTFSTLTVSNMSPEDSSIYLCSVEDQGRNYGYTFGSGTRLTVV.

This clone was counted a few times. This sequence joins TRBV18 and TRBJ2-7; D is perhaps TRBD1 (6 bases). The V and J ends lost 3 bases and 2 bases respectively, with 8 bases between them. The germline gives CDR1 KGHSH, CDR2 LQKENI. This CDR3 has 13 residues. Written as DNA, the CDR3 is TGTGCCAGCTCACCCGGACAGACCTACGAGCAGTACTTC. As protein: CASSPGQTYEQYF.

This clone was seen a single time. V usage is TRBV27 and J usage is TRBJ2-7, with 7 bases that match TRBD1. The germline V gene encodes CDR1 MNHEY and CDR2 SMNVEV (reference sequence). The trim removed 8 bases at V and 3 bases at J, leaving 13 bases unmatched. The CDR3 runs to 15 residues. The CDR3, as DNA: TGTGCCAGCTTTTCCGACAGGGAAGGGAACTACGAGCAGTACTTC. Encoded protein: CASFSDREGNYEQYF.

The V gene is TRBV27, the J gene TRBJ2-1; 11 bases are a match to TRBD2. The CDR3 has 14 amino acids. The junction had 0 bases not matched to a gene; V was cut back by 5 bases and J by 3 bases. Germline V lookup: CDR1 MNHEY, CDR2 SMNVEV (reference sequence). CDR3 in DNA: TGTGCCAGCAGTGGACTAGCGGGCTACAATGAGCAGTTCTTC. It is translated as CASSGLAGYNEQFF.

CDR3 nucleotides: TGTGCCAGCAGTTTATCAATAGCGGGGGGACGATATGAGCAGTTCTTC. Its translation: CASSLSIAGGRYEQFF. This sequence joins TRBV27 and TRBJ2-1; 10 bases fit TRBD2. This CDR3 region has 16 residues. Per the germline V gene, CDR1 is MNHEY and CDR2 is SMNVEV (reference sequence). Losses at the gene ends were 0 bases for V and 8 bases for J; bases not matched to a gene: 7.

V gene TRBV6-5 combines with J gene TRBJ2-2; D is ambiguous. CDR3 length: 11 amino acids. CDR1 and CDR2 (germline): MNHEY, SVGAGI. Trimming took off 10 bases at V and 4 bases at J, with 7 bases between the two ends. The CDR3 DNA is TGTGCCACCACATCCACCGGGGAGCTGTTTTTT. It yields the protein CATTSTGELFF.